The 22 T cell receptor beta chains reported below all come from one sample, sequenced in a study of cytotoxic CD8 clonotypes in ibrutinib-treated CLL. The data were produced by immunoSEQ multiplex PCR, yet TCRdb's version contains in-frame clones alone and is incomplete. The sample holds some 98,000 clones, almost 80% seen once. The starting material was PBMCs, obtained after 12 months of ibrutinib treatment. The receptors originated from a human donor with chronic lymphocytic leukemia.

In DNA form, the CDR3 reads TGTGCCAGCAGCTTTAGTGCCCGGCCCACAGATACGCAGTATTTT. This sequence encodes CASSFSARPTDTQYF. V and J are TRBV11-2 and TRBJ2-3; no clear D gene. V was trimmed by 3 bases and J by 2 bases, leaving 12 bases between them. CDR1 SGHAT and CDR2 FQNNGV come from the germline V gene. CDR3 length: 15 amino acids.

V is TRBV19 and J is TRBJ2-5; TRBD2 matches at 8 bases. This CDR3 comprises 17 residues. Germline values: CDR1 LNHDA, CDR2 SQIVND (reference sequence). V dropped 5 bases and J dropped 9; count of bases not matched to a gene: 20. Here the CDR3 DNA reads TGTGCCAGTAGTCCCTCTGGCGGGGGGCCCCGCGGGATTGCCCAGTACTTC. Its protein product is CASSPSGGGPRGIAQYF.

The rearrangement links TRBV28 to TRBJ1-2; 8 bases fit TRBD1. CDR1 is MDHEN, CDR2 SYDVKM, per germline. With V trimmed by 10 bases and J by 0 bases, 13 bases remained unmatched. CDR3 length: 16 amino acids. Here the CDR3 reads CATRGQAPGANYGYTF. The CDR3 DNA sequence: TGTGCCACCAGGGGGCAGGCACCCGGGGCTAACTATGGCTACACCTTC.

In this sample, this clone turned up once. J is TRBJ1-2 and V is TRBV28, with 9 positions matching TRBD1. The CDR3 runs 16 residues. Per the germline V gene, CDR1 is MDHEN and CDR2 is SYDVKM. J lost 3 bases, V lost 4 bases, and 9 bases had no gene match. The CDR3 sequence is CASSSSSGTGYYGYTF. CDR3 bases: TGTGCCAGCAGTTCTTCCTCCGGGACAGGGTACTATGGCTACACCTTC.

CDR3 in amino acids: CASSTGTGDTYEQYF. The DNA of the CDR3 is TGTGCCAGCAGTACCGGGACAGGGGACACCTACGAGCAGTACTTC. This chain uses TRBV6-1 with TRBJ2-7; 10 nucleotides match TRBD1. V lost 5 bases to trimming and J lost 2 bases; unmatched junction nucleotides: 6. Germline values: CDR1 MNHNS, CDR2 SASEGT. The CDR3 has 15 amino acids.

As to this clone: Different DNA sequences within this sample yield the same CDR3. The chain combines TRBV7-2 with TRBJ2-2; 10 bases are shared with TRBD2. CDR1 is SGHTA and CDR2 is FQGNSA in the germline V gene. V was clipped by 6 bases and J by 1 base; unmatched bases: 2. The CDR3 has 15 amino acids. CDR3 bases: TGTGCCAGCAGTCGACTAGCGGGGAACACCGGGGAGCTGTTTTTT. Encoded protein: CASSRLAGNTGELFF.

The J gene is TRBJ2-2, the V gene TRBV18; possibly TRBD1 or TRBD2 for D (5 bases each). V lost 2 bases and J 3 bases, leaving 13 bases between the germline ends. Germline loops: CDR1 KGHSH, CDR2 LQKENI. The CDR3 sequence is 16 residues long. The CDR3: CASSPSQVGDTGELFF. As DNA, the CDR3 is TGTGCCAGCTCACCAAGTCAAGTGGGGGACACCGGGGAGCTGTTTTTT.

This clone was recorded once. The chain carries TRBV30 and TRBJ1-1; the D is unclear. The CDR3 totals 13 residues. Germline V gene sequence: CDR1 GTSNPN, CDR2 SVGIG (reference sequence). CDR3 region: CACGPRGDTEAFF. CDR3 sequence (DNA): TGTGCTTGTGGCCCGAGAGGAGACACTGAAGCTTTCTTT. Variable domain in full (rest from reference TRBV30 and TRBJ1-1): SQTIHQWPATLVQPVGSPLSLECTVEGTSNPNLYWYRQAAGRGLQLLFYSVGIGQISSEVPQNLSASRPQDRQFILSSKKLLLSDSGFYLCACGPRGDTEAFFGQGTRLTVV.

This chain joins TRBV11-3 and TRBJ2-7; D call uncertain. Germline V gene lookup returns CDR1 SGHNT and CDR2 YENEEA. Trimming removed 4 bases from V and 2 bases from J, with 18 bases in between. The CDR3 is 16 residues long. CDR3 residues: CASSSSLGLGAYEQYF. The CDR3 DNA reads TGTGCCAGCAGCTCCAGCCTCGGGTTGGGTGCCTACGAGCAGTACTTC.

V usage is TRBV6-1 and J usage is TRBJ2-7; D unresolved. Germline V gives CDR1 MNHNS, CDR2 SASEGT. Trimming took off 6 bases at V and 4 bases at J, with 10 bases between the two ends. The CDR3 length is 12 residues. The CDR3, as DNA: TGTGCCAGCAGCGATCTGAATTACGAGCAGTACTTC. It yields the protein CASSDLNYEQYF.

This clone was seen a few times. V and J are TRBV28 and TRBJ1-4; no firm D call. The CDR3 has 13 amino acids. Germline CDR1 is MDHEN and CDR2 is SYDVKM. V was trimmed by 8 bases and J by 5 bases, leaving 12 bases between them. The CDR3 nucleotides read TGTGCCAGCCAGAAGGTTGGGAATGAAAAACTGTTTTTT. Encoded protein: CASQKVGNEKLFF.

This clone showed up just a few times. The genes are TRBV20-1 and TRBJ1-1, with unresolved D. CDR3 length: 10 residues. CDR1 and CDR2 from the germline V gene are DFQATT and SNEGSKA (reference sequence). V was pared by 6 bases and J by 4 bases, with 6 bases between. CDR3 bases: TGCAGTGCCGCCGTCACTGAAGCTTTCTTT. Protein: CSAAVTEAFF.

The chain recombines TRBV2 with TRBJ1-1; D is uncertain. Germline values: CDR1 SNHLY, CDR2 FYNNEI. This CDR3 comprises 15 residues. Trimming shortened V by 2 bases and J by 4 bases, and 14 bases separated the two germline ends. The CDR3 bases are TGTGCCAGCAGTGAACCTAGCCTAGAGGGCACTGAAGCTTTCTTT. As protein: CASSEPSLEGTEAFF.

This sequence joins TRBV4-1 and TRBJ1-4; TRBD1 aligns across 8 bases. The CDR3 sequence is 16 residues long. The germline V gene encodes CDR1 MGHRA and CDR2 YSYEKL. The trim removed 5 bases at V and 3 bases at J, leaving 8 bases unmatched. This CDR3 reads CASSKTGGEANEKLFF. CDR3 nucleotides: TGCGCCAGCAGCAAAACAGGGGGTGAAGCTAATGAAAAACTGTTTTTT.

This clone was counted at least ten times. The rearrangement links TRBV7-3 to TRBJ2-5; 8 nucleotides line up with TRBD2. Germline V CDR1 and CDR2: SGHTA, FQGTGA. CDR3 length: 15 residues. V was clipped by 5 bases and J by 2 bases; unmatched bases: 7. CDR3 DNA sequence: TGTGCCAGCAGCGTCGGGAGGGGCCCACAAGAGACCCAGTACTTC. It is translated as CASSVGRGPQETQYF.

V usage is TRBV19 and J usage is TRBJ1-2; perhaps TRBD1 as D (5 bases). V shed 7 bases and J shed 5 bases, with 17 bases lying between them. Per the germline V gene, CDR1 is LNHDA and CDR2 is SQIVND (reference sequence). This CDR3 has 14 amino acids. CDR3: CASTRRGDVYGYTF. The CDR3 DNA is TGTGCCAGTACACGACGGGGCGATGTTTATGGCTACACCTTC.

The gene calls are TRBV9 and TRBJ2-1; 9 nucleotides align to TRBD1. The trim removed 3 bases at V and 4 bases at J, leaving 8 bases unmatched. The CDR3 is 16 amino acids. Germline V lookup: CDR1 SGDLS, CDR2 YYNGEE. CDR3 region: CASSALQGAIYNEQFF. The DNA for the CDR3 is TGTGCCAGCAGCGCCCTACAGGGGGCGATATACAATGAGCAGTTCTTC.

In this sample, this clone turned up once. The chain links TRBV7-9 to TRBJ1-2, with 7 bases matching TRBD1. CDR3 size: 18 residues. CDR1 and CDR2 from the germline V gene are SEHNR and FQNEAQ (reference sequence). V shed 0 bases and J 4 bases; nucleotides not matched to a gene: 14. CDR3 DNA: TGTGCCAGCAGCTTAGCGGGGACAGCCACAATCTCAACCTATGGCTACACCTTC. It is translated as CASSLAGTATISTYGYTF. The variable domain in full, completed from reference TRBV7-9 and TRBJ1-2, reads DTGVSQNPRHKITKRGQNVTFRCDPISEHNRLYWYRQTLGQGPEFLTYFQNEAQLEKSRLLSDRFSAERPKGSFSTLEIQRTEQGDSAMYLCASSLAGTATISTYGYTFGSGTRLTVV.

The V gene is TRBV6-1, the J gene TRBJ2-7, with D perhaps TRBD1 (6 bases). The CDR3 length is 16 residues. Germline V gene lookup returns CDR1 MNHNS and CDR2 SASEGT. Deletions cut 2 bases from V and 0 bases from J, with 14 bases between. DNA of the CDR3: TGTGCCAGCAGTGAATCCAGACAGGACCCCTCCTACGAGCAGTACTTC. This gives the protein CASSESRQDPSYEQYF.

The chain joins TRBV9 to TRBJ2-1; D unresolved. Germline CDR1 and CDR2: SGDLS and YYNGEE. The V gene lost 4 bases and the J gene lost 8 bases, with 22 bases spanning the gap. The CDR3 extends over 16 amino acids. CDR3 in amino acids: CASSSRDSNAVYEQFF. The CDR3 DNA sequence: TGTGCCAGCAGCTCCCGCGACTCAAATGCCGTATATGAGCAGTTCTTC.

The rearrangement links TRBV9 to TRBJ2-3, with D hard to call. The V end lost 5 bases, the J end lost 6 bases, and 7 bases lay between the germline ends. This CDR3 region has 11 residues. Looked up from germline, CDR1 is SGDLS and CDR2 is YYNGEE. The CDR3 is CASSIGDTQYF. The DNA of the CDR3 is TGTGCCAGCAGTATTGGTGATACGCAGTATTTT.

Worth noting for this clone: One end of the junction is discordant with germline, which a read error may explain. V is TRBV6-5 and J is TRBJ2-3, with D possibly being TRBD2 (5 bases). CDR3 length: 14 amino acids. Germline values: CDR1 MNHEY, CDR2 SVGAGI. CDR3 protein: CASSNSKLADTQYF. Here the CDR3 DNA reads TGTGCCAGCAGTAACTCAAAACTAGCAGATACGCAGTATTTT.